This T cell receptor (beta chain) was retrieved from a study of regulatory T cells in long-lasting Graves disease. This clonotype was counted many times. Its antigen is currently unknown. Time point meaning: newly diagnosed GD, antithyroid drugs for less than 3 months. RNA isolated from PBMCs was used to make the TCR library. V dropped 5 bases and J dropped 6; count of bases not matched to a gene: 6. Germline CDR1 and CDR2: DFQATT and SNEGSKA (reference sequence). The CDR3 has 14 amino acids. Construction of TCR beta libraries relied on iRepertoire HTBI primers and on Arm-PCR targeting CDR3 regions. One entry per CDR3 protein results from TCRdb running MiXCR on the multiplex PCR reads. The table includes about 530,000 distinct CDR3 sequences, about 16% detected once. Overall study results and limits: Samples came from peripheral blood alone, without thyroid tissue.

These data are also associated with another study on T cells in Graves' hyperthyroidism and ophthalmopathy.

The rearrangement joins TRBV20-1 to TRBJ1-5; 11 positions match TRBD1. The sequencing here drew on peripheral blood mononuclear cells (PBMCs), taken at new diagnosis, from a patient treated with antithyroid drugs. This clonotype was obtained from a woman between 40 and 65 years old with Graves disease. The CDR3 loop reads CSAGQGAVAQPQHF. As DNA, the CDR3 is TGCAGTGCTGGACAGGGGGCGGTGGCTCAGCCCCAGCATTTT.